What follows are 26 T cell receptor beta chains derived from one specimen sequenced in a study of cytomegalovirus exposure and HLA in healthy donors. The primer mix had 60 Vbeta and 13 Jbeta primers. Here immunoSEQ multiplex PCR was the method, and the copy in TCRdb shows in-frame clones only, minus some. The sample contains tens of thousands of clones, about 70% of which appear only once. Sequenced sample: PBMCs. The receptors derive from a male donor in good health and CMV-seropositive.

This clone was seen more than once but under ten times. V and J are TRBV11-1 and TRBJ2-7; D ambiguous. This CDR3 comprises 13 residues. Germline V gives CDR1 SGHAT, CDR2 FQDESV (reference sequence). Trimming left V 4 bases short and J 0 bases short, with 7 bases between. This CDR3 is CASSSESSYEQYF. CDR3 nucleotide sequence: TGTGCCAGCAGCTCTGAGAGCTCCTACGAGCAGTACTTC.

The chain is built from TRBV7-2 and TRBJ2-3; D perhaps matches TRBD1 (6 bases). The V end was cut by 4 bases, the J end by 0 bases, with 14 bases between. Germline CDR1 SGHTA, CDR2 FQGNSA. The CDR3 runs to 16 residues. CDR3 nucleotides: TGTGCCAGCAGCTCGTCCCAGGGGTATAGCACAGATACGCAGTATTTT. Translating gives CASSSSQGYSTDTQYF.

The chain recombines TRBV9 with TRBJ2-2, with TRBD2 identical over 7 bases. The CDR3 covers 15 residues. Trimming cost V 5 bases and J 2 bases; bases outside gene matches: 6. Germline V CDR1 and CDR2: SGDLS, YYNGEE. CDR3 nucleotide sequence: TGTGCCAGCAGTGGCTCTAGCGGCAACACCGGGGAGCTGTTTTTT. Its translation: CASSGSSGNTGELFF.

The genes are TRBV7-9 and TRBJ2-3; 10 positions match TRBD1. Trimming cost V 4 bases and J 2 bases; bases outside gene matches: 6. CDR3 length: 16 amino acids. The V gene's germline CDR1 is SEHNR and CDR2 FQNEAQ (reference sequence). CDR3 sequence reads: CASSSTGTGVTDTQYF. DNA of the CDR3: TGTGCCAGCAGCTCGACTGGGACAGGGGTCACAGATACGCAGTATTTT. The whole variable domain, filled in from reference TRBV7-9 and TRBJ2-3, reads DTGVSQNPRHKITKRGQNVTFRCDPISEHNRLYWYRQTLGQGPEFLTYFQNEAQLEKSRLLSDRFSAERPKGSFSTLEIQRTEQGDSAMYLCASSSTGTGVTDTQYFGPGTRLTVL.

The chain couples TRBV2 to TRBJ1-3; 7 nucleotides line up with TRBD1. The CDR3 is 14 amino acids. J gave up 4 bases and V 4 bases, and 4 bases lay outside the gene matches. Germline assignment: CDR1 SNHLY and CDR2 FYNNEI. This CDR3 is CASSVTGDGNTIYF. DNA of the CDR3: TGTGCCAGCAGTGTTACAGGGGACGGAAACACCATATATTTT.

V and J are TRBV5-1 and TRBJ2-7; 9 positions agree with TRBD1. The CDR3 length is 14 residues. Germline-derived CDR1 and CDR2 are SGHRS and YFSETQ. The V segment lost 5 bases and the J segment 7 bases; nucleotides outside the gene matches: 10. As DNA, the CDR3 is TGCGCCAGCAGGGAGGGACAGGGTTCAGGAGAGCAGTACTTC. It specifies CASREGQGSGEQYF.

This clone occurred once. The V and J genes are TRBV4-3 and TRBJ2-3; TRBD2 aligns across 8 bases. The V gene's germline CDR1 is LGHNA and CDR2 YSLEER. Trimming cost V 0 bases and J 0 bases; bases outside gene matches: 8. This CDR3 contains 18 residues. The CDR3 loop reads CASSQEFGLAGSTDTQYF. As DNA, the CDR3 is TGCGCCAGCAGCCAAGAATTCGGATTAGCGGGGAGCACAGATACGCAGTATTTT.

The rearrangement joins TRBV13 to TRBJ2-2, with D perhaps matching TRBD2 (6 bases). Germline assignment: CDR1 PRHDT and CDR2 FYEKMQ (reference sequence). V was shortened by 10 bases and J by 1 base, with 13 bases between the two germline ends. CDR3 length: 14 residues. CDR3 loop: CATRRRENTGELFF. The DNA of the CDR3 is TGTGCCACGAGACGGCGGGAGAACACCGGGGAGCTGTTTTTT.

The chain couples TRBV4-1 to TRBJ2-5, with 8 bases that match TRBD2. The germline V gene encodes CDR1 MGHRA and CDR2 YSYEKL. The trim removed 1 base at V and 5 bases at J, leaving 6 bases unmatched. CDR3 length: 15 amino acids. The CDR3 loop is CASSQGTSISETQYF. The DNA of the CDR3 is TGCGCCAGCAGCCAAGGGACTAGCATCTCTGAGACCCAGTACTTC.

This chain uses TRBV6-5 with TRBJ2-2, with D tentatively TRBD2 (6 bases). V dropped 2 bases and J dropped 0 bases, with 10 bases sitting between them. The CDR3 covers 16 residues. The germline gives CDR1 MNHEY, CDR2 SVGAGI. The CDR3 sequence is CASSYPGVTNTGELFF. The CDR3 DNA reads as TGTGCCAGCAGTTACCCGGGGGTGACGAACACCGGGGAGCTGTTTTTT.

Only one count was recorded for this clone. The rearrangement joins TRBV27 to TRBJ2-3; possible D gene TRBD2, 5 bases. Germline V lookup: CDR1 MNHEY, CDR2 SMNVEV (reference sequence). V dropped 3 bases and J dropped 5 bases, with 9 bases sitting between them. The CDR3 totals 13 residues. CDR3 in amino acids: CASSFARGDTQYF. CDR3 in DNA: TGTGCCAGCAGTTTTGCACGGGGAGATACGCAGTATTTT.

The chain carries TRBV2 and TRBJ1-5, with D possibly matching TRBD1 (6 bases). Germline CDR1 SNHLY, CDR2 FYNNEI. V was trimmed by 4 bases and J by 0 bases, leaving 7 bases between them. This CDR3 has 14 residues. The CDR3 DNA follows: TGTGCCAGCAGTGGACAGGTTAGCAATCAGCCCCAGCATTTT. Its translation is CASSGQVSNQPQHF. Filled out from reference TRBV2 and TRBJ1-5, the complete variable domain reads EPEVTQTPSHQVTQMGQEVILRCVPISNHLYFYWYRQILGQKVEFLVSFYNNEISEKSEIFDDQFSVERPDGSNFTLKIRSTKLEDSAMYFCASSGQVSNQPQHFGDGTRLSIL.

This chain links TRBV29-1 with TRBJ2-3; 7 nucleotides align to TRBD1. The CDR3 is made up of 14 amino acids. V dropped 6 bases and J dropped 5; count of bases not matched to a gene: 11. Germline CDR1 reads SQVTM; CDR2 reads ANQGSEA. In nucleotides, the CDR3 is TGCAGCGTAGCCGGGCACAGGGGTCAAGATACGCAGTATTTT. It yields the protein CSVAGHRGQDTQYF.

CDR3 DNA sequence: TGTGCCAGCAGCCAAGGACCGGGGGGGCGGGCGAACACTGAAGCTTTCTTT. Amino acids: CASSQGPGGRANTEAFF. The V and J genes are TRBV14 and TRBJ1-1; D possibly corresponds to TRBD1 (6 bases). V was trimmed by 1 base and J by 1 base, leaving 16 bases between them. In germline, CDR1 is SGHDN, CDR2 FVKESK. CDR3 length equals 17 residues.

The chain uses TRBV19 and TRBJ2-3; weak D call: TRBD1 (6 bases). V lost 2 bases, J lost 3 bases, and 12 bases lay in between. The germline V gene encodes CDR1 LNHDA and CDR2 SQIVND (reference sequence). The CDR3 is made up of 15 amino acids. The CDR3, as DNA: TGTGCCAGTAGTATAACGACAGGAAGGACAGATACGCAGTATTTT. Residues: CASSITTGRTDTQYF. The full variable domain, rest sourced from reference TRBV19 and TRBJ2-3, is DGGITQSPKYLFRKEGQNVTLSCEQNLNHDAMYWYRQDPGQGLRLIYYSQIVNDFQKGDIAEGYSVSREKKESFPLTVTSAQKNPTAFYLCASSITTGRTDTQYFGPGTRLTVL.

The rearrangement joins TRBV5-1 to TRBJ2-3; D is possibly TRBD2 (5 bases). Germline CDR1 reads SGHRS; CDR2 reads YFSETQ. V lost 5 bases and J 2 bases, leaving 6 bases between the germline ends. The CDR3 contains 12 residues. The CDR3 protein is CASRGDTDTQYF. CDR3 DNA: TGCGCCAGCAGGGGAGACACAGATACGCAGTATTTT.

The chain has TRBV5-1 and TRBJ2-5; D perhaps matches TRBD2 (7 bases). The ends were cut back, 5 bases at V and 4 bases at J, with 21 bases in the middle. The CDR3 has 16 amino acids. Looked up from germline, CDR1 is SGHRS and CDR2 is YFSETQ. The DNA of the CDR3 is TGCGCCAGCAGGTGGGGCAGGGGCGGGGGCCGAGAGACCCAGTACTTC. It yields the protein CASRWGRGGGRETQYF.

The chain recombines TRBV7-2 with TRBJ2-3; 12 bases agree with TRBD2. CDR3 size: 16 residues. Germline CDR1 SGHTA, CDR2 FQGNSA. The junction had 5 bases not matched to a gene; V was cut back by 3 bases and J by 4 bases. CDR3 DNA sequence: TGTGCCAGCAGCTTCGCTAGCGGGGGGGCTTCAGATACGCAGTATTTT. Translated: CASSFASGGASDTQYF.

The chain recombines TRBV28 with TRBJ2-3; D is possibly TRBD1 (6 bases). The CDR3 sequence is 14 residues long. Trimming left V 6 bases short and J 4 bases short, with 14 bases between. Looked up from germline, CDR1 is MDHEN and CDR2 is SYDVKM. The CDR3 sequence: CASSPPGGADTQYF. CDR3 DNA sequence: TGTGCCAGCAGCCCCCCTGGGGGCGCAGATACGCAGTATTTT.

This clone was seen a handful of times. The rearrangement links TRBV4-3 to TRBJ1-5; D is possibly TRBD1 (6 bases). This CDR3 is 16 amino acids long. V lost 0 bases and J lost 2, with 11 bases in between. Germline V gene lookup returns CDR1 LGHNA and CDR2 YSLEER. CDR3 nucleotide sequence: TGCGCCAGCAGCCAAGAATGGGACACCCGCAATCAGCCCCAGCATTTT. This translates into CASSQEWDTRNQPQHF.

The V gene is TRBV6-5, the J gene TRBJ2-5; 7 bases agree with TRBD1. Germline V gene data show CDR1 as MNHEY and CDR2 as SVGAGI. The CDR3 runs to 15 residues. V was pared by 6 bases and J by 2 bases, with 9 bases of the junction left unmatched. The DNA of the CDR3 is TGTGCCAGCAGCGACAGGGTTGATGGGCAAGAGACCCAGTACTTC. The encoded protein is CASSDRVDGQETQYF.

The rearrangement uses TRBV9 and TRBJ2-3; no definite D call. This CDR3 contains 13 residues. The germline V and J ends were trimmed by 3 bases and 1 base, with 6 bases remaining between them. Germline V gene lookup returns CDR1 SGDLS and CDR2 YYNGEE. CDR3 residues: CASSDTGTDTQYF. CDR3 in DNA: TGTGCCAGCAGCGACACCGGCACAGATACGCAGTATTTT.

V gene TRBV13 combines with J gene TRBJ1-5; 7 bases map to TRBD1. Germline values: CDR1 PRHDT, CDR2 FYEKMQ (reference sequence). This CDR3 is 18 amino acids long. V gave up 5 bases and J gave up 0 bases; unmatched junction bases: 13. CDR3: CASSKATGRGYSNQPQHF. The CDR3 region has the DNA TGTGCCAGCAGCAAAGCGACAGGGAGAGGTTATAGCAATCAGCCCCAGCATTTT.

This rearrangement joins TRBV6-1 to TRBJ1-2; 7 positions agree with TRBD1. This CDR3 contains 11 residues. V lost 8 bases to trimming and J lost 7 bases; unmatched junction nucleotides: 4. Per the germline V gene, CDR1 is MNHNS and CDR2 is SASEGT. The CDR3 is CASLGTAGYTF. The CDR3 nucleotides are TGTGCCAGCCTGGGGACAGCTGGCTACACCTTC.

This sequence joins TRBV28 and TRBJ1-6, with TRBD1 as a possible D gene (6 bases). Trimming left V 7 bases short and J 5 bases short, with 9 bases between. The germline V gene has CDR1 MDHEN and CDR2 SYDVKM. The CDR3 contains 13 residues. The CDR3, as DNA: TGTGCCAGCAAACAGGGAAATAATTCACCCCTCCACTTT. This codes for CASKQGNNSPLHF. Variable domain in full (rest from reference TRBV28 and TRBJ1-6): DVKVTQSSRYLVKRTGEKVFLECVQDMDHENMFWYRQDPGLGLRLIYFSYDVKMKEKGDIPEGYSVSREKKERFSLILESASTNQTSMYLCASKQGNNSPLHFGNGTRLTVT.

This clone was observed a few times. The DNA for the CDR3 is TGTGCCAGCAGCTTCGGGGGGGGTAACACTGAAGCTTTCTTT. This codes for CASSFGGGNTEAFF. V is TRBV7-9 and J is TRBJ1-1; maybe TRBD1 (5 bases). Trimming removed 3 bases at V and 2 bases at J, with 10 bases between. The germline V gene has CDR1 SEHNR and CDR2 FQNEAQ (reference sequence). This CDR3 spans 14 amino acids.